This is a list of T cell receptor beta chains from one sample in a study of neurological immune-mediated disorders. Using its own MiXCR run on the 5' RACE reads, TCRdb lists one record per CDR3 protein. The top ten clones hold around 7% of a sample with 20,000 to 25,000 distinct CDR3 sequences, around a sixth of them seen once. Sequencing was performed on CD8+ T cells from blood. The receptors come from a woman younger than 35 with multiple sclerosis. CDR3s include the opening cysteine and the closing phenylalanine or tryptophan. A D gene is named only where the DNA matches it firmly. The size entry is marked missing in some rows and otherwise reads once, few, many or a size class.

J: TRBJ2-5; D: NA; V: TRBV5-7; size: NA; DNA: TGTGCCAGCAGCTCAATACACACCTTACCCCAAGAGACCCAGTACTTC; CDR3: CASSSIHTLPQETQYF
J: TRBJ2-7; D: NA; V: TRBV5-1; size: many; DNA: TGCGCCAGCAGCTTGGGAATCCACGGGTCCTACGAGCAGTACTTC; CDR3: CASSLGIHGSYEQYF
J: TRBJ1-5; D: NA; V: TRBV27; size: medium-sized; DNA: TGTGCCAGCAAACAGGGTTTTAGCAATCAGCCCCAGCATTTT; CDR3: CASKQGFSNQPQHF
J: TRBJ2-7; D: NA; V: TRBV6-1; size: many; DNA: TGTGCCAGCGGCTACGAGCAGTACTTC; CDR3: CASGYEQYF
J: TRBJ2-3; D: NA; V: TRBV14; size: many; DNA: TGTGCCAGCAGCCAAGTTTCGAGAAGATGGCATTCGAACGCAGATACGCAGTATTTT; CDR3: CASSQVSRRWHSNADTQYF
J: TRBJ1-1; D: NA; V: TRBV7-6; size: NA; DNA: TGTGCCAGCAGCTTAGGAGGCGGGAACACTGAAGCTTTCTTT; CDR3: CASSLGGGNTEAFF
J: TRBJ1-1; D: TRBD1; V: TRBV9; size: NA; DNA: TGTGCCAGCAGCCCCACTCCCAAGACAGGGTTAGCTTTCTTT; CDR3: CASSPTPKTGLAFF
J: TRBJ2-1; D: NA; V: TRBV11-3; size: many; DNA: TGTGCCAGCAGCTTGTTTTCAGGGTGGAATGAGCAGTTCTTC; CDR3: CASSLFSGWNEQFF
J: TRBJ2-5; D: TRBD1; V: TRBV6-2/TRBV6-3; size: many; DNA: TGTGCCAGCAAAAGGGACAGGGGACAAGAGACCCAGTACTTC; CDR3: CASKRDRGQETQYF
J: TRBJ1-2; D: NA; V: TRBV6-2/TRBV6-3; size: medium-sized; DNA: TGTGCCAGCAGTTACGACCGGGACGCGGGGCCCCGCGTTGGCTACACCTTC; CDR3: CASSYDRDAGPRVGYTF
J: TRBJ2-2; D: NA; V: TRBV5-1; size: many; DNA: TGCGCCAGCAGCTTTAGAAGCGGAGCTTTGGGGACCGGGGAGCTGTTTTTT; CDR3: CASSFRSGALGTGELFF
J: TRBJ1-3; D: NA; V: TRBV14; size: many; DNA: TGTGCCAGCAGCCAAGATGGTCGAGTCCACTCTGGAAACACCATATATTTT; CDR3: CASSQDGRVHSGNTIYF
J: TRBJ1-2; D: NA; V: TRBV28; size: medium-sized; DNA: TGTGCCAGCAGTTCCGCCCACATACAGGGCGCCTATGGCTACACCTTC; CDR3: CASSSAHIQGAYGYTF
J: TRBJ2-2; D: TRBD1; V: TRBV28; size: NA; DNA: TGTGCCAGCAGTCGACAGGGCAAGAACACCGGGGAGCTGTTTTTT; CDR3: CASSRQGKNTGELFF
J: TRBJ1-2; D: NA; V: TRBV25-1; size: many; DNA: TGTGCCAGCAGTGAGCAAACGCCTAACTATGGCTACACCTTC; CDR3: CASSEQTPNYGYTF
J: TRBJ2-3; D: NA; V: TRBV19; size: NA; DNA: TGTGCCAGTAGCGAGTCGGCGTTACGCACAGATACGCAGTATTTT; CDR3: CASSESALRTDTQYF
J: TRBJ2-2; D: NA; V: TRBV9; size: medium-sized; DNA: TGTGCCAGCAGCGTAGTGGGAGGCACCGGGGAGCTGTTTTTT; CDR3: CASSVVGGTGELFF
J: TRBJ1-2; D: TRBD1; V: TRBV20-1; size: NA; DNA: TGCAGTACGACGGGACAGGTAGACTATGGCTACACCTTC; CDR3: CSTTGQVDYGYTF
J: TRBJ2-3; D: TRBD2; V: TRBV10-1; size: many; DNA: TGCGCCAGCAGTGAGCAGTACGCGGGAGTGGCTAGCACAGATACGCAGTATTTT; CDR3: CASSEQYAGVASTDTQYF
J: TRBJ1-1; D: NA; V: TRBV12-3/TRBV12-4; size: medium-sized; DNA: TGTGCCAGCAGCTCCGGGCCCACGACGGAAGCTTTCTTT; CDR3: CASSSGPTTEAFF
J: TRBJ2-1; D: TRBD2; V: TRBV9; size: many; DNA: TGTGCCAGCAGCGCGTGGGGGGTACTAGCGGGAGATAATGAGCAGTTCTTC; CDR3: CASSAWGVLAGDNEQFF
J: TRBJ1-5; D: NA; V: TRBV7-6; size: many; DNA: TGTGCCAGCAGCTTAGGAGGGGGTAACAATCAGCCCCAGCATTTT; CDR3: CASSLGGGNNQPQHF
J: TRBJ2-3; D: TRBD2; V: TRBV29-1; size: many; DNA: TGCAGCGTTGAGAGGGGCCTGGGACTAGAGAGCACAGATACGCAGTATTTT; CDR3: CSVERGLGLESTDTQYF
J: TRBJ1-4; D: NA; V: TRBV5-5; size: many; DNA: TGTGCCAGCAGCCTCCGGTCGCGGGGTTTTAACGAAAAACTGTTTTTT; CDR3: CASSLRSRGFNEKLFF
J: TRBJ1-2; D: NA; V: TRBV15; size: NA; DNA: TGTGCCACTAACCCGGGACATAACTATGGCTACACCTTC; CDR3: CATNPGHNYGYTF
J: TRBJ1-2; D: NA; V: TRBV18; size: many; DNA: TGTGCCAGCTCACCACCGGACCGCAGGGAAGGCTACACCTTC; CDR3: CASSPPDRREGYTF
J: TRBJ2-1; D: NA; V: TRBV20-1; size: NA; DNA: TGCAGTGGGACAGAGTCTTCGGTTGAGCAGTTCTTC; CDR3: CSGTESSVEQFF
J: TRBJ2-1; D: NA; V: TRBV7-9; size: few; DNA: TGTGCCAGCAGCTTAGGAGACAATGAGCAGTTCTTC; CDR3: CASSLGDNEQFF
J: TRBJ2-5; D: TRBD2; V: TRBV5-6; size: many; DNA: TGTGCCAGCAGCTTTCGGGGACTAGCGGGAGGTTTTAAAGAGACCCAGTACTTC; CDR3: CASSFRGLAGGFKETQYF
J: TRBJ2-7; D: NA; V: TRBV6-5; size: many; DNA: TGTGCCAGCAGTTCGGACAGAACCTACGAGCAGTACTTC; CDR3: CASSSDRTYEQYF
J: TRBJ2-2; D: NA; V: TRBV12-3/TRBV12-4; size: many; DNA: TGTGCCAGCAGTCCGTTGTTAGGATCGACCGGGGAGCTGTTTTTT; CDR3: CASSPLLGSTGELFF
J: TRBJ1-3; D: NA; V: TRBV20-1; size: many; DNA: TGCAGTGCTAGAGATTCGGTGTTCTCTGGAAACACCATATATTTT; CDR3: CSARDSVFSGNTIYF
J: TRBJ2-1; D: TRBD1; V: TRBV7-9; size: many; DNA: TGTGCCACAGGGACAGGGTATGACAATGAGCAGTTCTTC; CDR3: CATGTGYDNEQFF
J: TRBJ1-5; D: NA; V: TRBV6-5; size: many; DNA: TGTGCCAGCAGTTTACGACAGAACGACAATCAGCCCCAGCATTTT; CDR3: CASSLRQNDNQPQHF
J: TRBJ2-2; D: NA; V: TRBV7-2; size: NA; DNA: TGTGCCAGCAGCTTGGCCGACGGATTGTACACCGGGGAGCTGTTTTTT; CDR3: CASSLADGLYTGELFF
J: TRBJ1-5; D: NA; V: TRBV12-3/TRBV12-4; size: many; DNA: TGTGCCAGCAGGGGAGACCTTAGCAATCAGCCCCAGCATTTT; CDR3: CASRGDLSNQPQHF
J: TRBJ2-1; D: NA; V: TRBV14; size: many; DNA: TGTGCCAGCAGCCAAGTTGGCGGGATAGACAATGAGCAGTTCTTC; CDR3: CASSQVGGIDNEQFF
J: TRBJ2-1; D: TRBD2; V: TRBV7-2; size: medium-sized; DNA: TGTGCCAGCAGCTTAAGGACTAGCGGGAGGTTGGGTGAGCAGTTCTTC; CDR3: CASSLRTSGRLGEQFF
J: TRBJ2-2; D: TRBD1; V: TRBV28; size: NA; DNA: TGTGCCAGCAGCCGACCTCCCGGGACAGGGCACACCGGGGAGCTGTTTTTT; CDR3: CASSRPPGTGHTGELFF
J: TRBJ2-1; D: TRBD2; V: TRBV11-2; size: many; DNA: TGTGCCAGCAGCCACCGGACTAGCGGTTACAATGAGCAGTTCTTC; CDR3: CASSHRTSGYNEQFF
J: TRBJ2-1; D: TRBD2; V: TRBV20-1; size: many; DNA: TGCAGTGCTAGAGGGTGGACTAGCGGACACAATGAGCAGTTCTTC; CDR3: CSARGWTSGHNEQFF
J: TRBJ2-3; D: TRBD2; V: TRBV20-1; size: NA; DNA: TGCAGCGCCTTTCAGGGACTAGCGGCCCGGGAGACCCAGTATTTT; CDR3: CSAFQGLAARETQYF
J: TRBJ2-7; D: TRBD1; V: TRBV5-1; size: NA; DNA: TGCGCCAGCAGCTTGGGACAGGGGGGGGACGAGCAGTACTTC; CDR3: CASSLGQGGDEQYF
J: TRBJ2-7; D: TRBD1; V: TRBV5-1; size: NA; DNA: TGCGCCAGCTCAGGGACAGGGGAGGCCTACGAGCAGTACTTC; CDR3: CASSGTGEAYEQYF
J: TRBJ1-3; D: NA; V: TRBV29-1; size: many; DNA: TGCAGCGTTGGGCTACGGGACCGCGTCTCTGGAAACACCATATATTTT; CDR3: CSVGLRDRVSGNTIYF
J: TRBJ1-5; D: TRBD1; V: TRBV5-1; size: NA; DNA: TGCGCCAGCAGCCGACAGGGCGGCAATCAGCCCCAGCATTTT; CDR3: CASSRQGGNQPQHF
J: TRBJ1-1; D: NA; V: TRBV20-1; size: many; DNA: TGCAGTGCTAGAGATTGGGGGCCTGAAGCTTTCTTT; CDR3: CSARDWGPEAFF
J: TRBJ2-1; D: TRBD2; V: TRBV6-2/TRBV6-3; size: many; DNA: TGTGCCAGCAGTTACTCGAGTACTAGCGGGTACAATGAGCAGTTCTTC; CDR3: CASSYSSTSGYNEQFF
J: TRBJ2-1; D: TRBD2; V: TRBV5-1; size: many; DNA: TGCGCCAGCAGCTTTACTGAGCGGGGGAACTACAATGAGCAGTTCTTC; CDR3: CASSFTERGNYNEQFF
J: TRBJ2-1; D: TRBD2; V: TRBV7-8; size: many; DNA: TGTGCCAGCAGCAAGGGACTAGCTGGGATAAATGAGCAGTTCTTC; CDR3: CASSKGLAGINEQFF
J: TRBJ1-1; D: NA; V: TRBV27; size: many; DNA: TGTGCCAGCAGTTTGTCAGGGCGGTACACTGAAGCTTTCTTT; CDR3: CASSLSGRYTEAFF
J: TRBJ1-5; D: NA; V: TRBV9; size: medium-sized; DNA: TGTGCCAGCAGCGCCCACGGATTAGTTGCACCGAATCAGCCCCAGCATTTT; CDR3: CASSAHGLVAPNQPQHF
J: TRBJ1-3; D: NA; V: TRBV18; size: NA; DNA: TGTGCCAGCTCACCTGACTCTGGAAACACCATATATTTT; CDR3: CASSPDSGNTIYF
J: TRBJ1-3; D: NA; V: TRBV12-3/TRBV12-4; size: many; DNA: TGTGCCAGCAGTTTACGCGGGGGGCGCAGAAACACCATATATTTT; CDR3: CASSLRGGRRNTIYF
J: TRBJ1-2; D: NA; V: TRBV10-2; size: NA; DNA: TGCGCCAGCAGTCCGGGACAAGGGGGTAATGGCTACACCTTC; CDR3: CASSPGQGGNGYTF
J: TRBJ1-2; D: NA; V: TRBV20-1; size: NA; DNA: TGCAGTGCTCCCGGGACCGAACGTGTCTATGGCTACACCTTC; CDR3: CSAPGTERVYGYTF
J: TRBJ1-5; D: TRBD1; V: TRBV18; size: NA; DNA: TGTGCCAGCTCACTGACTCTATCCGAGGACAGGTCTCAGCCCCAGCATTTT; CDR3: CASSLTLSEDRSQPQHF